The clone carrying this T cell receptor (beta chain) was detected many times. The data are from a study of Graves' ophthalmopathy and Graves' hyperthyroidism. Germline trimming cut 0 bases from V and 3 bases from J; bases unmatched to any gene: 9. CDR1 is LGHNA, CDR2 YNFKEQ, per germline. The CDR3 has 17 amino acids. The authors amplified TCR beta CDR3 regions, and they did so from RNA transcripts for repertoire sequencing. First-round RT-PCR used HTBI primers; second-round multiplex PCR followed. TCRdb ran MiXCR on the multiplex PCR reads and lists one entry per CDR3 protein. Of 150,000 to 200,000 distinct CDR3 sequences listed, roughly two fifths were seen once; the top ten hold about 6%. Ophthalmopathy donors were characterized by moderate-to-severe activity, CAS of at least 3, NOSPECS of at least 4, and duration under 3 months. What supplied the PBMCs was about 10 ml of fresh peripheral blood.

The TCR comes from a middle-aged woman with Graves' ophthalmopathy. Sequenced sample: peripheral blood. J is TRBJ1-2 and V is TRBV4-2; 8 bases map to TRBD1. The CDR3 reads CASSQEKRTGHHYGYTF. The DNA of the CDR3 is TGTGCCAGCAGCCAAGAGAAACGGACAGGGCATCACTATGGCTACACCTTC.